The clone carrying this T cell receptor (beta chain) was recorded once. As yet, its antigen is unknown. PCR amplification relied on 60 Vbeta primers (plus 13 Jbeta primers). The method was immunoSEQ multiplex PCR; TCRdb's version includes in-frame clones alone and lacks a portion of them. The sample has 100,000 or so clones, approximately 80% seen once; the top ten hold about 1.1%. The record originates from a study of cytomegalovirus exposure and HLA in healthy donors. Findings and caveats of the study: Reportedly, diagnosis of cytomegalovirus status by the classifier showed high specificity and sensitivity. There were 150 or so TCR beta chains listed as cytomegalovirus-associated. TRBV6-2, TRBV6-3 and other indistinguishable V segments were excluded.

Germline loops: CDR1 SGHTA, CDR2 FQGTGA. There are 16 residues in the CDR3. Trimming cost V 5 bases and J 0 bases; bases outside gene matches: 9. The rearrangement links TRBV7-3 to TRBJ2-7; 8 bases align to TRBD1. Sequencing used PBMCs. The clonotype comes from a woman aged 18-35 years in good health and CMV-seronegative. The DNA of the CDR3 is TGTGCCAGCAGCCCGACCGGGACAGGATCCTCCTACGAGCAGTACTTC. Protein product: CASSPTGTGSSYEQYF.